The 18 T cell receptor beta chains below come from one sample, sequenced in a study of regulatory T cells in long-lasting Graves disease. Researchers made TCR beta libraries by using iRepertoire HTBI primers and running Arm-PCR on CDR3 regions. TCRdb processed the multiplex PCR reads anew with MiXCR; each CDR3 protein has one entry. The data contain roughly 300,000 distinct CDR3 sequences, roughly 21% of them seen just once; the ten biggest clones take up around 30%. Time point here: persistent/refractory GD, antithyroid drugs over 5 years with positive TRAb. Scientists built the TCR library using RNA that was extracted from PBMCs. Sequenced here: peripheral blood mononuclear cells (PBMCs), sampled when the disease was refractory, from a patient treated with antithyroid drugs. All receptors derive from a female donor with Graves disease.

This clonotype was found many times. The chain has TRBV6-1 and TRBJ1-2; D unresolved. Trimming took off 3 bases at V and 8 bases at J, with 13 bases between the two ends. The CDR3 has 13 residues. Germline CDR1 is MNHNS and CDR2 is SASEGT. CDR3 residues: CASSDRAGRGYTF. The CDR3 DNA follows: TGTGCCAGCAGTGATCGGGCCGGGCGGGGCTACACCTTC.

This clonotype was seen at least ten times. The chain carries TRBV29-1 and TRBJ2-7; TRBD1 is a possible D gene (6 bases). This CDR3 is 12 amino acids long. Germline lookup yields CDR1 SQVTM and CDR2 ANQGSEA. Trimming removed 4 bases from V and 1 base from J, with 8 bases in between. The CDR3 loop is CSVGQVSYEQYF. The DNA of the CDR3 is TGCAGCGTTGGACAGGTTTCCTACGAGCAGTACTTC.

This clonotype has ten or more counts. The chain recombines TRBV28 with TRBJ2-7, with no clear D. This CDR3 comprises 12 residues. V was pared by 8 bases and J by 9 bases, with 17 bases between. Looked up from germline, CDR1 is MDHEN and CDR2 is SYDVKM. CDR3 loop: CASGLSGLAQYF. The CDR3 DNA reads TGTGCCAGCGGTCTATCGGGTCTCGCGCAGTACTTC.

The chain has TRBV12-3 or TRBV12-4 and TRBJ2-1; TRBD1 agrees at 9 bases. Trimming cost V 4 bases and J 10 bases; bases outside gene matches: 11. The CDR3 length is 15 residues. The CDR3, as DNA: TGTGCCAGCAGTTCTCGCCGGGACAGGGAGAGGGAGCAGTTCTTC. This gives the protein CASSSRRDREREQFF.

This clonotype has ten or more counts. The chain employs TRBV27 and TRBJ1-2, with unresolved D. This CDR3 spans 13 amino acids. CDR1 and CDR2 (germline): MNHEY, SMNVEV (reference sequence). Deletions cut 2 bases from V and 1 base from J, with 5 bases between. In nucleotides, the CDR3 is TGTGCCAGCAGTTTAAACGTTAACTATGGCTACACCTTC. Its translation is CASSLNVNYGYTF.

This clonotype occurred many times. The junction differs from germline at one of its ends, possibly a read error. The J gene is TRBJ1-4, the V gene TRBV19, with D unclear. Germline V gene lookup returns CDR1 LNHDA and CDR2 SQIVND (reference sequence). This CDR3 contains 13 residues. CDR3 DNA sequence: TGTGCCAGCAGTAGGGATCCGACGGAAAAACTGTTTTTT. It yields the protein CASSRDPTEKLFF.

This clonotype was found many times. The rearrangement joins TRBV12-3 or TRBV12-4 to TRBJ1-4, with D possibly TRBD1 on 5 matching bases. There are 15 residues in the CDR3. The V and J ends lost 6 bases and 0 bases respectively, with 11 bases between them. CDR3 region: CASRGGRATNEKLFF. CDR3 nucleotide sequence: TGTGCCAGCAGGGGGGGACGGGCAACTAATGAAAAACTGTTTTTT.

This clonotype was detected ten times or more. CDR3 amino acids: CASSPSGVGNQPQHF. In DNA form, the CDR3 reads TGTGCCAGCAGCCCGTCGGGGGTCGGCAATCAGCCCCAGCATTTT. V usage is TRBV7-9 and J usage is TRBJ1-5; D may be TRBD1 (5 bases). Trimming stripped 5 bases from V and 2 bases from J, with 13 bases between. In germline, CDR1 is SEHNR, CDR2 FQNEAQ (reference sequence). CDR3 size: 15 residues.

This clonotype was recorded at least ten times. This sequence joins TRBV5-1 and TRBJ1-1, with D possibly being TRBD1 (5 bases). V lost 1 base to trimming and J lost 2 bases, with 12 bases between them. This CDR3 has 15 amino acids. Germline V gives CDR1 SGHRS, CDR2 YFSETQ. The CDR3 region has the DNA TGCGCCAGCAGCTTGATGGGCGGGGGTAACACTGAAGCTTTCTTT. Protein product: CASSLMGGGNTEAFF.

In its sample, this clonotype was seen a few times. V is TRBV6-1 and J is TRBJ1-5, with TRBD1 as a possible D gene (6 bases). Germline V CDR1 and CDR2: MNHNS, SASEGT. The CDR3 length is 12 residues. V was cut by 8 bases and J by 5 bases, with 10 bases left in between. CDR3 DNA: TGTGCCAGCGGGGGGGCCGATCAGCCCCAGCATTTT. Translation gives CASGGADQPQHF.

This clonotype was seen ten or more times. The chain has TRBV7-2 and TRBJ1-1, with 8 bases fitting TRBD1. Germline V CDR1 and CDR2: SGHTA, FQGNSA. V was clipped by 6 bases and J by 7 bases; unmatched bases: 4. The CDR3 sequence is 12 residues long. In nucleotides, the CDR3 is TGTGCCAGCAGTTCGACAGGGGTTGAAGCTTTCTTT. Translating gives CASSSTGVEAFF.

This clonotype has only one observation. The V gene is TRBV6-1, the J gene TRBJ2-7, with TRBD2 as a possible D gene (5 bases). V was clipped by 6 bases and J by 6 bases, with 15 bases between them. CDR3 length: 13 residues. Germline values: CDR1 MNHNS, CDR2 SASEGT. The CDR3 region is CASSLDWSFEQYF. The CDR3 DNA sequence: TGTGCCAGCAGCCTGGACTGGAGCTTCGAGCAGTACTTC.

CDR3 loop: CASSVPGQGTHEQYF. CDR3 DNA sequence: TGTGCCAGCAGTGTACCGGGACAGGGCACCCACGAGCAGTACTTC. The chain has TRBV2 and TRBJ2-7; 9 bases match TRBD1. The length of the CDR3 is 15 residues. Germline V gene lookup returns CDR1 SNHLY and CDR2 FYNNEI. Trimming cost V 4 bases and J 5 bases; bases outside gene matches: 9.

This chain links TRBV19 with TRBJ2-7, with D possibly being TRBD2 (6 bases). This CDR3 region has 15 residues. CDR1 and CDR2 from the germline V gene are LNHDA and SQIVND (reference sequence). V dropped 3 bases and J dropped 3 bases, with 15 bases sitting between them. In DNA, the CDR3 is TGTGCCAGTAGTATGGCTTCTAGCGTTTTCTACGAGCAGTACTTC. Its translation is CASSMASSVFYEQYF.

The chain links TRBV6-1 to TRBJ2-1; 9 bases agree with TRBD2. CDR1 is MNHNS and CDR2 is SASEGT in the germline V gene. CDR3 size: 17 residues. Trimming at V came to 0 bases and at J to 7 bases, leaving 10 bases not matched to a gene. For the CDR3, the DNA is TGTGCCAGCAGTGAAGCAAGGGGCGGGAGGGCCGGGAATGAGCAGTTCTTC. Protein sequence: CASSEARGGRAGNEQFF.

Regarding this clonotype: Possible read error: a much larger clone is one base away. This chain connects TRBV28 to TRBJ2-2; D gene ambiguous. The CDR3 spans 12 residues. Germline CDR1 is MDHEN and CDR2 is SYDVKM. The V end was cut by 4 bases, the J end by 4 bases, with 4 bases between. DNA for the CDR3: TGTGCCAGCAGTTACGGCACCGGGGAGCTGTTTTTT. It codes for CASSYGTGELFF.

This clonotype was observed at least ten times. The rearrangement links TRBV28 to TRBJ2-7, with TRBD1 identical over 9 bases. This CDR3 has 15 amino acids. With 4 bases clipped from V and 2 bases from J, the junction kept 6 bases outside the gene matches. The germline gives CDR1 MDHEN, CDR2 SYDVKM. CDR3 in DNA: TGTGCCAGCAGTTCGGGACAGGGCCGACCCTACGAGCAGTACTTC. Encoded protein: CASSSGQGRPYEQYF. Filled out from reference TRBV28 and TRBJ2-7, the complete variable domain reads DVKVTQSSRYLVKRTGEKVFLECVQDMDHENMFWYRQDPGLGLRLIYFSYDVKMKEKGDIPEGYSVSREKKERFSLILESASTNQTSMYLCASSSGQGRPYEQYFGPGTRLTVT.

This clonotype appeared a single time. Here the CDR3 DNA reads TGTGCCAGCAGTAGTGGAATCAATGGCTACACCTTC. Translated, it gives CASSSGINGYTF. The genes are TRBV28 and TRBJ1-2, with unresolved D. The CDR3 has 12 residues. The V gene's germline CDR1 is MDHEN and CDR2 SYDVKM. Trimming shortened V by 5 bases and J by 6 bases, and 10 bases separated the two germline ends.